Each of the 26 T cell receptor beta chains below was sequenced from the same sample in a study of identical twins. TCRdb redid the calling of the 5' RACE reads with MiXCR, one entry per CDR3 protein. The table includes about 450,000 distinct CDR3 sequences, approximately 18% detected once. The sample was naive T cells sorted from blood. These TCRs come from a man between 45 and 60 years old in good health.

This clonotype was counted between two and nine times. The J gene is TRBJ2-7, the V gene TRBV5-6; the match to TRBD1 covers 11 bases. There are 16 residues in the CDR3. CDR1 is SGHDT and CDR2 is YYEEEE in the germline V gene. The V and J ends lost 4 bases and 6 bases, in that order; junction bases with no gene match: 12. The chain's CDR3 is CASSPFVGGQGGEQYF. In nucleotides, the CDR3 is TGTGCCAGCAGCCCCTTTGTAGGGGGACAGGGGGGCGAGCAGTACTTC.

This clonotype has a count of ten or more. This rearrangement joins TRBV5-1 to TRBJ1-6; TRBD1 matches 8 bases. CDR3 length: 16 residues. V shed 5 bases and J 0 bases; nucleotides not matched to a gene: 4. Germline CDR1 is SGHRS and CDR2 is YFSETQ. CDR3 sequence reads: CASSRDRSSYNSPLHF. DNA of the CDR3: TGCGCCAGCAGTAGGGACAGGAGCTCCTATAATTCACCCCTCCACTTT.

This clonotype was seen ten or more times. V and J are TRBV5-1 and TRBJ2-1; D unresolved. Germline values: CDR1 SGHRS, CDR2 YFSETQ. V lost 5 bases and J 3 bases, leaving 9 bases between the germline ends. There are 13 residues in the CDR3. The CDR3 nucleotides are TGCGCCAGCAGTTCCGGCTACTACAATGAGCAGTTCTTC. Amino acids: CASSSGYYNEQFF.

J is TRBJ1-5 and V is TRBV6-1, with D tentatively TRBD1 (5 bases). The V end lost 7 bases, the J end lost 0 bases, and 13 bases lay between the germline ends. From germline, CDR1 is MNHNS and CDR2 SASEGT. CDR3 length: 15 residues. The CDR3 coding sequence is TGTGCCAGCAACACAGACAGCTATAGCAATCAGCCCCAGCATTTT. Translated, it gives CASNTDSYSNQPQHF.

CDR3 in amino acids: CSVGAGLLPNTEAFF. DNA for the CDR3: TGCAGCGTTGGGGCAGGACTGTTACCGAACACTGAAGCTTTCTTT. The chain combines TRBV29-1 with TRBJ1-1, with D unclear. The ends were cut back, 4 bases at V and 1 base at J, with 16 bases in the middle. The CDR3 spans 15 residues. The germline V gene encodes CDR1 SQVTM and CDR2 ANQGSEA.

The rearrangement joins TRBV5-1 to TRBJ1-5; no clear D gene. CDR1 is SGHRS and CDR2 is YFSETQ in the germline V gene. V lost 0 bases and J 5 bases, leaving 6 bases between the germline ends. This CDR3 spans 13 amino acids. In DNA, the CDR3 is TGCGCCAGCAGCTTGGAGGTGGATCAGCCCCAGCATTTT. This codes for CASSLEVDQPQHF.

This clonotype was seen ten or more times. This chain joins TRBV19 and TRBJ2-7; no firm D call. Trimming left V 6 bases short and J 2 bases short, with 20 bases between. The CDR3 extends over 16 amino acids. Germline loops: CDR1 LNHDA, CDR2 SQIVND (reference sequence). CDR3 nucleotides: TGTGCCAGTAGCCCACACCGTCAGGTCCCAACCTACGAGCAGTACTTC. Encoded protein: CASSPHRQVPTYEQYF.

This clonotype was picked up a small number of times. The V call is TRBV18, the J call TRBJ2-3, with D hard to call. The V end was cut by 3 bases, the J end by 3 bases, with 13 bases between. The CDR3 is made up of 15 amino acids. Germline CDR1 is KGHSH and CDR2 is LQKENI. As DNA, the CDR3 is TGTGCCAGCTCACCTCCCTTTATGGGGACAGATACGCAGTATTTT. It specifies CASSPPFMGTDTQYF.

This clonotype showed up just a few times. The chain recombines TRBV29-1 with TRBJ2-1; TRBD2 matches 10 bases. Germline V gene lookup returns CDR1 SQVTM and CDR2 ANQGSEA. V gave up 3 bases and J gave up 7 bases; unmatched junction bases: 6. The CDR3 is 14 amino acids. CDR3 in amino acids: CSVEPLAGRNEQFF. The DNA for the CDR3 is TGCAGCGTTGAGCCACTAGCGGGAAGGAATGAGCAGTTCTTC.

The sample holds a few counts of this clonotype. V usage is TRBV5-6 and J usage is TRBJ2-7; D possibly corresponds to TRBD1 (5 bases). The germline V gene has CDR1 SGHDT and CDR2 YYEEEE. The CDR3 spans 14 residues. V lost 2 bases, J lost 3 bases, and 12 bases lay in between. The CDR3 bases are TGTGCCAGCAGCTTTCAAACAGGTCGCTACGAGCAGTACTTC. Encoded protein: CASSFQTGRYEQYF. The entire variable domain, with the rest obtained from reference TRBV5-6 and TRBJ2-7, is as follows: DAGVTQSPTHLIKTRGQQVTLRCSPKSGHDTVSWYQQALGQGPQFIFQYYEEEERQRGNFPDRFSGHQFPNYSSELNVNALLLGDSALYLCASSFQTGRYEQYFGPGTRLTVT.

In this sample, this clonotype turned up once. J is TRBJ2-6 and V is TRBV11-1; D might be TRBD2 (5 bases). V was cut by 0 bases and J by 3 bases, with 18 bases left in between. This CDR3 has 19 amino acids. Germline values: CDR1 SGHAT, CDR2 FQDESV (reference sequence). Here the CDR3 DNA reads TGTGCCAGCAGCTTAGCCGTGGGAGTTGGATCTTTTGGGGCCAACGTCCTGACTTTC. Translated: CASSLAVGVGSFGANVLTF.

CDR3 in DNA: TGTGCCAGCAGTGAAACGAGCGGACGGTCCTACAATGAGCAGTTCTTC. It is translated as CASSETSGRSYNEQFF. The J gene is TRBJ2-1, the V gene TRBV2; possibly TRBD2 for D (5 bases). The CDR3 has 16 amino acids. The germline gives CDR1 SNHLY, CDR2 FYNNEI. Trimming stripped 2 bases from V and 1 base from J, with 12 bases between.

The CDR3 loop reads CASSAGKGTEAFF. DNA of the CDR3: TGTGCCAGCAGTGCGGGGAAGGGGACTGAAGCTTTCTTT. V is TRBV2 and J is TRBJ1-1; maybe TRBD1 (5 bases). Germline CDR1 is SNHLY and CDR2 is FYNNEI. CDR3 length: 13 amino acids. V shed 4 bases and J shed 5 bases, with 11 bases lying between them. The whole variable domain, remainder taken from reference TRBV2 and TRBJ1-1, is EPEVTQTPSHQVTQMGQEVILRCVPISNHLYFYWYRQILGQKVEFLVSFYNNEISEKSEIFDDQFSVERPDGSNFTLKIRSTKLEDSAMYFCASSAGKGTEAFFGQGTRLTVV.

The V gene is TRBV15, the J gene TRBJ1-5; perhaps TRBD1 as D (5 bases). This CDR3 comprises 12 residues. Trimming took 4 bases from V and 8 from J, leaving 9 bases between them. Germline-derived CDR1 and CDR2 are LNHNV and YYDKDF (reference sequence). This chain's CDR3 is CATSNIGEPQHF. Written as DNA, the CDR3 is TGTGCCACCAGCAATATAGGGGAGCCCCAGCATTTT.

This sequence joins TRBV25-1 and TRBJ1-5, with 7 bases that match TRBD1. The germline gives CDR1 MGHDK, CDR2 SYGVNS. The CDR3 covers 12 residues. J lost 7 bases, V lost 8 bases, and 5 bases had no gene match. CDR3 loop: CASQGGGQPQHF. CDR3 nucleotides: TGTGCCAGCCAGGGGGGTGGGCAGCCCCAGCATTTT.

Ten or more counts support this clonotype. The V and J genes are TRBV7-8 and TRBJ2-5, with D perhaps TRBD2 (5 bases). Trimming pared 5 bases from V and 2 bases from J, leaving 9 bases between. Germline V gives CDR1 SGHVS, CDR2 FQNEAQ. This CDR3 has 13 residues. The CDR3 spells CASSRTGQETQYF. CDR3 nucleotide sequence: TGTGCCAGCAGCCGGACGGGACAAGAGACCCAGTACTTC.

The rearrangement uses TRBV20-1 and TRBJ2-3, with 7 bases aligning to TRBD1. The CDR3 consists of 15 residues. The ends lost 0 bases at V and 2 bases at J; junction bases unmatched: 5. Germline V lookup: CDR1 DFQATT, CDR2 SNEGSKA (reference sequence). CDR3 sequence: CSARDPGQHTDTQYF. The CDR3 DNA sequence: TGCAGTGCTAGAGATCCGGGACAGCACACAGATACGCAGTATTTT.

This clonotype was picked up many times. This chain connects TRBV4-3 to TRBJ1-2; TRBD1 agrees at 7 bases. Losses at the gene ends were 0 bases for V and 5 bases for J; bases not matched to a gene: 15. CDR1 and CDR2 from the germline V gene are LGHNA and YSLEER. CDR3 length: 18 residues. The CDR3 region has the DNA TGCGCCAGCAGCCAAGAAGCCCGGTTGGAGGGGGCACGGTATGGCTACACCTTC. This sequence encodes CASSQEARLEGARYGYTF.

V usage is TRBV7-9 and J usage is TRBJ2-7, with TRBD2 matching over 9 bases. Trimming took 5 bases from V and 1 from J; bases not matched to a gene: 9. CDR3 length equals 16 residues. Germline V gene lookup returns CDR1 SEHNR and CDR2 FQNEAQ (reference sequence). CDR3 protein: CASSGFGSGGSYEQYF. CDR3 in DNA: TGTGCCAGCAGCGGATTCGGTAGCGGGGGTTCCTACGAGCAGTACTTC.

Only a few counts were recorded for this clonotype. In DNA, the CDR3 is TGCAGTGCTAACAGGATGAACACTGAAGCTTTCTTT. Protein sequence: CSANRMNTEAFF. The V gene is TRBV20-1, the J gene TRBJ1-1; a possible D gene is TRBD1 (5 bases). The germline V gene has CDR1 DFQATT and CDR2 SNEGSKA (reference sequence). The CDR3 runs 12 residues. Trimming removed 4 bases at V and 0 bases at J, with 6 bases between.

The chain has TRBV6-1 and TRBJ2-7; maybe TRBD1 (5 bases). The CDR3 length is 15 residues. Germline assignment: CDR1 MNHNS and CDR2 SASEGT. Trimming pared 5 bases from V and 2 bases from J, leaving 16 bases between. In nucleotides, the CDR3 is TGTGCCAGCAGTCCTGGGGCAAATCCAGCCTACGAGCAGTACTTC. Its protein is CASSPGANPAYEQYF.

The table lists this clonotype with many counts. The chain couples TRBV4-3 to TRBJ1-2, with a possible D match to TRBD1 (5 bases). The V gene lost 0 bases and the J gene lost 5 bases, with 13 bases spanning the gap. CDR3 size: 15 residues. The germline CDR1 and CDR2 sequences are LGHNA and YSLEER. CDR3 DNA: TGCGCCAGCAGCCAAGATCCCAGGGATGTGTATGGCTACACCTTC. Protein product: CASSQDPRDVYGYTF.

This clonotype was observed at least ten times. The chain has TRBV5-6 and TRBJ1-4; 9 nucleotides align to TRBD1. V trimming: 6 bases; J trimming: 2 bases; junction bases outside the gene matches: 5. This CDR3 has 15 residues. The germline V gene has CDR1 SGHDT and CDR2 YYEEEE. The CDR3 nucleotides are TGTGCCAGCACCGGGGGACAGGGCACTAATGAAAAACTGTTTTTT. This encodes CASTGGQGTNEKLFF.

V and J are TRBV12-3 or TRBV12-4 and TRBJ2-1; possibly TRBD1 or TRBD2 for D (7 bases each). V shed 1 base and J shed 12 bases, with 16 bases lying between them. The CDR3 runs 14 residues. CDR3 sequence (DNA): TGTGCCAGCAGTTTAGTCGACAGGGAGGGAGGGCAGTTCTTC. Amino acids: CASSLVDREGGQFF.

This sequence joins TRBV29-1 and TRBJ2-7, with 7 nucleotides matching TRBD1. J gave up 4 bases and V 3 bases, and 12 bases lay outside the gene matches. Germline V gives CDR1 SQVTM, CDR2 ANQGSEA. The CDR3 has 15 residues. The CDR3 DNA follows: TGCAGCGTTGAGAAGGGGGCGGGTGCCCTTTACGAGCAGTACTTC. Amino acids: CSVEKGAGALYEQYF.

About this clonotype: The germline gene is not matched at one end of the junction; a read error may be the cause. The chain uses TRBV6-2 or TRBV6-3 and TRBJ2-7, with 13 bases aligning to TRBD2. In germline, CDR1 is MNHEY, CDR2 SVGEGT. This CDR3 is built from 20 residues. The CDR3: CASSRSQTSGRNPSSHEQYF. The DNA for the CDR3 is TGTGCCAGCAGCCGTTCTCAGACTAGCGGGAGGAACCCCAGCTCCCACGAGCAGTACTTC.